A single sample gave rise to the 4 T cell receptor beta chains below, sequenced in a study of blood T cell repertoires in COVID-19. Using immunoSEQ multiplex PCR, the repertoire was profiled, and TCRdb retains in-frame clones only, with some absent. The sample yields 250,000 to 350,000 clones, less than 90% seen once. Sequenced input: PBMCs or T cells enriched from blood (not recorded which). These receptors originate from a woman aged 50 to 60 who had recovered from COVID-19.

V and J are TRBV28 and TRBJ2-1, with 10 nucleotides matching TRBD2. The CDR3 contains 15 residues. CDR1 is MDHEN, CDR2 SYDVKM, per germline. The J segment lost 8 bases and the V segment lost 2 bases, leaving 6 bases of the junction unmatched. CDR3: CASSLRASGSDEQFF. Here the CDR3 DNA reads TGTGCCAGCAGTTTAAGGGCTAGCGGGAGTGATGAGCAGTTCTTC.

The genes are TRBV24-1 and TRBJ2-1; 11 bases line up with TRBD2. The CDR3 is 17 amino acids. V was clipped by 3 bases and J by 6 bases; unmatched bases: 9. Germline CDR1 reads KGHDR; CDR2 reads SFDVKD. The CDR3: CATSDASSGRLANEQFF. For the CDR3, the DNA is TGTGCCACCAGTGATGCGTCTAGCGGGAGGTTAGCCAATGAGCAGTTCTTC.

J is TRBJ1-2 and V is TRBV7-2; D gene ambiguous. The CDR3 is 12 residues long. V lost 4 bases and J 1 base, leaving 4 bases between the germline ends. CDR1 is SGHTA, CDR2 FQGNSA, per germline. Written as DNA, the CDR3 is TGTGCCAGCAGCTCAGATAACTATGGCTACACCTTC. Translating gives CASSSDNYGYTF.

The chain joins TRBV27 to TRBJ1-1; D might be TRBD1 (6 bases). There are 14 residues in the CDR3. CDR1 is MNHEY and CDR2 is SMNVEV in the germline V gene (reference sequence). Trimming removed 6 bases from V and 0 bases from J, with 11 bases in between. CDR3 coding DNA: TGTGCCAGCAGAGCGGGACACCTGAACACTGAAGCTTTCTTT. It encodes CASRAGHLNTEAFF.